Detailed here is one T cell receptor (beta chain). What antigen it recognizes has not been identified. Base-call qualities are not available, and no considerably larger clone is one nucleotide away. A FACSAria II was used to sort memory CD4+ T cells, defined as single viable CD3+CD4+CD8-CD45RO+ cells. CMV serostatus was assessed using a Roche Elecsys assay, by which serum IgG against CMV pp150, pp28, p38 and p52 was detected. After thawing, total CD4+ T cells were enriched by positive selection with CD4 magnetic microbeads. The samples came from a separate study whose specific focus was interrogating the CD4+ T cell memory repertoire. Peripheral blood mononuclear cells were isolated and cryopreserved according to standard operating procedures, and serum was stored at -80 degrees C. The staining used CD3-PerCP (BW264/56), CD4-APC (RPA-T4), CD45RO-PE (UCHT1) and CD8-Pacific Orange (3B5) antibodies, and Sytox blue was used to exclude non-viable cells.

For CDR1 and CDR2, the germline V gene lists SNHLY and FYNNEI. CDR3 length: 14 amino acids, cysteine to phenylalanine. Only the CDR3 DNA stays, 42 bases, in frame from base 1. From V the trimming removes 6 bases and from J it removes 5 bases, while the gene matches leave 8 bases of the junction unaccounted for. The sample is drawn from a study of memory CD4+ T cells and cytomegalovirus serostatus (dated by TCRdb to the late 2010s). As for the study more broadly: The cohort comprised around 35 healthy Belgian adults, 9 CMV seropositive and 24 CMV seronegative. CD4+ memory TCRbeta repertoires of a Belgian cohort with known cytomegalovirus serostatus were sequenced in order to replicate a published TCR-based CMV serostatus classifier.

Genomic DNA was extracted from sorted cells with the Quick-DNA Microprep Kit. Amplification of TCRbeta DNA was done with the immunoSEQ hsTCRbeta kit, following the protocol from the manufacturer. TCRbeta libraries were sequenced on an Illumina MiSeq instrument. The study's processing was this. After out-of-frame sequences were removed, some 2 million distinct TCRbeta sequences remained, averaging approximately 72,000 per individual. Each individual was scored according to the count of fewer than 200 previously reported CMV-associated TCRbeta sequences and the total productive distinct TCRbeta count. A beta-binomial model was reimplemented in Python, and scikit-learn random forests with default parameters were trained on data from the US cohort. Classifier performance on the Belgian cohort was summarized as median AUC with percentile confidence intervals over 10,000 bootstrap iterations. Entries here come from immuneACCESS through TCRdb and include only in-frame sequences with V and J called. Some clones fail to appear in such tables; in the studies checked, an unresolved V gene covers under half of the shortfall, and the cause of the remainder is unknown. From that table come the V and J calls and clone size; the DNA was used to work out D and trimming. Present in this sample are 56,000 or so clones, roughly 82% of which were seen just once. The biggest ten clones account for over 0.35% of the sample.

Overall results and qualifications from the work: Among the 150 or so previously reported CMV-associated TCRbeta sequences, 67 showed up in the CD4+ memory repertoires, with each one found in between one and five individuals. Only CD4+CD45RO+ memory cells were sequenced, in contrast to the original study, which included naive and memory CD4+ and CD8+ populations. For predicting CMV serostatus, the median bootstrapped AUC was about 0.95 using the original framework and about 0.9 using a US-trained random forest. A median bootstrapped AUC of around 0.94 with a 95% CI of 0.76-1.00 was achieved on the Belgian cohort by the original-framework classifier. Results were interpreted as suggesting that the CMV-associated TCR signature is largely present in the CD4+ memory repertoire.

Material for sequencing was memory CD4+ T cells from blood. The chain employs TRBV2 and TRBJ1-2, with 8 middle bases fitting TRBD1. This TCR was sampled from an adult in good health and CMV-seronegative. The CDR3 here reads CASSVDRAQYGYTF. The sequenced DNA: TGTGCCAGCAGCGTGGACAGGGCACAATATGGCTACACCTTC.